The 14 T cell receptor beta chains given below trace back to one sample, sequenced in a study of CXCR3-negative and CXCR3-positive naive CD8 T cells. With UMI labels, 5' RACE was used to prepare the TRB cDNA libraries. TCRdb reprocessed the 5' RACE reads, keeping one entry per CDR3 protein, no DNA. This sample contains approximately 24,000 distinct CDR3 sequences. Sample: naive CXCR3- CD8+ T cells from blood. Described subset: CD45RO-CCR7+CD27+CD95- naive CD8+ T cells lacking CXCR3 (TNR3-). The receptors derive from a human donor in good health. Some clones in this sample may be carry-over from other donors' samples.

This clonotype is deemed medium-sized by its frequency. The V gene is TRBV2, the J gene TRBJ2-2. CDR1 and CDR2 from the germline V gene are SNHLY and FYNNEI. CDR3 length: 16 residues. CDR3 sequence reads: CASSEGRWIDTGELFF.

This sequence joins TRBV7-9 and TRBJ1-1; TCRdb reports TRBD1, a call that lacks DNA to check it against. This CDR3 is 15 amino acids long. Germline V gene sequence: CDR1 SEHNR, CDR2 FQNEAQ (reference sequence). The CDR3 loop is CASSLGGGGRTEAFF.

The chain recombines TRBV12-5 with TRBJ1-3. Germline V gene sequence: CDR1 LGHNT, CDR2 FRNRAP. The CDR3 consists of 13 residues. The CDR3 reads CASGLVMGNTIYF.

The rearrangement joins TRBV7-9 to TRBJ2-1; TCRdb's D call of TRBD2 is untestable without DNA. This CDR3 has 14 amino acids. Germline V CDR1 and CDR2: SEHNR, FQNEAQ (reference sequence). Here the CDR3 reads CASSLGLQYNEQFF. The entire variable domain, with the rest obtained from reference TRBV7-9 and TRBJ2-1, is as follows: DTGVSQNPRHKITKRGQNVTFRCDPISEHNRLYWYRQTLGQGPEFLTYFQNEAQLEKSRLLSDRFSAERPKGSFSTLEIQRTEQGDSAMYLCASSLGLQYNEQFFGPGTRLTVL.

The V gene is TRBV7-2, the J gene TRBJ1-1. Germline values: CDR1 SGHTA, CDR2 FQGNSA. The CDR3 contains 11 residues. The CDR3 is CASSPATEAFF.

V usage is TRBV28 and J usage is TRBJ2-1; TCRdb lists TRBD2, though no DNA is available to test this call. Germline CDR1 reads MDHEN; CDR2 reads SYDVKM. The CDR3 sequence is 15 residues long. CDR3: CASSVIALSYNEQFF. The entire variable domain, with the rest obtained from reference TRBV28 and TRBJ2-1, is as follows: DVKVTQSSRYLVKRTGEKVFLECVQDMDHENMFWYRQDPGLGLRLIYFSYDVKMKEKGDIPEGYSVSREKKERFSLILESASTNQTSMYLCASSVIALSYNEQFFGPGTRLTVL.

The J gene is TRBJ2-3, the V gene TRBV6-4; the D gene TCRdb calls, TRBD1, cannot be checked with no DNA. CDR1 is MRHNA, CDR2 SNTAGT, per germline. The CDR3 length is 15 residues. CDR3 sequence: CASSLFPRPTDTQYF.

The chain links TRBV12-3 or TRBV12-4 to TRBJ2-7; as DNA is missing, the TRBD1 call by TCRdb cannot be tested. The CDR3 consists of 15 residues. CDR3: CASSLEQGWSYEQYF.

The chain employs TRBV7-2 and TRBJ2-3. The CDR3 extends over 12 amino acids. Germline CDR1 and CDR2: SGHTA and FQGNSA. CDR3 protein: CASSFRLYTQYF.

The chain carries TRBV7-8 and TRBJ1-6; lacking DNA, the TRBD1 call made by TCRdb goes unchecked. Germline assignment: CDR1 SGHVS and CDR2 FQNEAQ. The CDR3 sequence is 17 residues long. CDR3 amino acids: CASSLRWGTENNSPLHF.

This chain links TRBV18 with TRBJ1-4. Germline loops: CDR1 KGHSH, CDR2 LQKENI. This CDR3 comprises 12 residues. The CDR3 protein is CASSPPSEKLFF.

The CDR3: CASSPDAFLPPLHF. The V and J genes are TRBV5-1 and TRBJ1-6. The CDR3 has 14 amino acids. In germline, CDR1 is SGHRS, CDR2 YFSETQ.

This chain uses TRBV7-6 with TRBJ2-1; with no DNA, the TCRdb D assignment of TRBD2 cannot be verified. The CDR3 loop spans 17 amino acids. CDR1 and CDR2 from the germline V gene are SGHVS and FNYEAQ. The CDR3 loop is CASSLRQGLPFYNEQFF.

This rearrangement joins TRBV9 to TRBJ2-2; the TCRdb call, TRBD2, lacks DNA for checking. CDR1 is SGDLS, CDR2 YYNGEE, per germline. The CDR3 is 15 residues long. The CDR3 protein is CASSVGGALPGELFF.